The sequence of this T cell receptor (beta chain) was determined in a study of T cells in Graves' hyperthyroidism and ophthalmopathy. Germline CDR1 reads ENHRY; CDR2 reads SYGVKD. V was cut by 11 bases and J by 4 bases, with 17 bases left in between. The CDR3 consists of 13 residues. TCR beta CDR3 regions were amplified from RNA transcripts. An initial round of RT-PCR targeting the TCR CDR3 relied on the HTBI primer set. TCRdb reprocessed the multiplex PCR reads with MiXCR, giving one entry per CDR3 protein. The data contain approximately 520,000 distinct CDR3 sequences, around 24% of them seen just once; the ten biggest clones take up about 10%.

Sequenced: blood. This TCR came from a woman aged 25 to 39 with Graves' ophthalmopathy. The V gene is TRBV10-3, the J gene TRBJ2-5; weak D call: TRBD2 (6 bases). CDR3 sequence: CAAQGGGRETQYF. The CDR3 DNA sequence: TGTGCCGCCCAGGGAGGAGGGCGAGAGACCCAGTACTTC.